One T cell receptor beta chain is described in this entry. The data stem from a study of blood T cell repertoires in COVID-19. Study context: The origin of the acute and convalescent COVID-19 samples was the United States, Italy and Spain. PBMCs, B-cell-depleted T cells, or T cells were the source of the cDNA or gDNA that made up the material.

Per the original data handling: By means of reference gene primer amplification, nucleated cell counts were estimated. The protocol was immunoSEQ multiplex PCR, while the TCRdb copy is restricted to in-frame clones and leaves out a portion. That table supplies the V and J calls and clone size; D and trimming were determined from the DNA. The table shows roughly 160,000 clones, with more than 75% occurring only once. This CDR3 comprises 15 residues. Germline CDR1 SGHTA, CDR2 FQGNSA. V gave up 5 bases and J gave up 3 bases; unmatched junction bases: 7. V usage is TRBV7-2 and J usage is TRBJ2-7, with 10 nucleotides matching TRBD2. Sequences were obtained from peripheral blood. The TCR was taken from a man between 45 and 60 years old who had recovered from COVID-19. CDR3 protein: CASSLPSGSFYEQYF. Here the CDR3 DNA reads TGTGCCAGCAGCCTTCCTAGCGGGAGTTTCTACGAGCAGTACTTC.